This T cell receptor beta chain appears in the sequencing data of a study of blood T cells in healthy people across ages. Sample-barcoded 5' priming and a J-beta primer mix drove a second PCR of about 6 to 12 cycles. TCRdb independently ran MiXCR on the 5' RACE reads; one entry per CDR3 protein. The data show fewer than 2,000,000 distinct CDR3 sequences, about two fifths seen once. The J segment lost 3 bases and the V segment lost 9 bases, leaving 0 bases of the junction unmatched. The germline gives CDR1 SNHLY, CDR2 FYNNEI. There are 13 residues in the CDR3. Sequencing was carried out using blood. V is TRBV2 and J is TRBJ2-2; 11 positions agree with TRBD1. This sequence originates from a human donor in good health. The CDR3, as DNA: TGTGCCAGGGGACAGGGGGACACCGGGGAGCTGTTTTTT. Amino acids: CARGQGDTGELFF.